What follows are 6 T cell receptor beta chains derived from one specimen sequenced in a study of blood T cell repertoires in COVID-19. Sequenced by immunoSEQ multiplex PCR; TCRdb stores in-frame clones only, minus some. The profile shows a few hundred thousand clones, 80% to 90% of them singletons. Sequenced input: PBMCs or T cells enriched from blood (not recorded which). All receptors derive from a man younger than 45 who had recovered from COVID-19.

The chain has TRBV29-1 and TRBJ2-3, with 10 bases identical to TRBD2. The CDR3 consists of 14 residues. V dropped 6 bases and J dropped 3; count of bases not matched to a gene: 6. Germline loops: CDR1 SQVTM, CDR2 ANQGSEA. The DNA for the CDR3 is TGCAGCGTCCAAAGACTAGCGGGTACAGATACGCAGTATTTT. Its translation is CSVQRLAGTDTQYF.

This clone has a single count. The V gene is TRBV7-6, the J gene TRBJ1-3; D unresolved. The CDR3 is made up of 12 amino acids. Trimming took 5 bases from V and 8 from J, leaving 10 bases between them. Germline CDR1 reads SGHVS; CDR2 reads FNYEAQ. The CDR3 DNA reads TGTGCCAGCAGCCCCGAGGAAGACACCATATATTTT. As protein: CASSPEEDTIYF. The whole variable domain, remainder taken from reference TRBV7-6 and TRBJ1-3, is GAGVSQSPRYKVTKRGQDVALRCDPISGHVSLYWYRQALGQGPEFLTYFNYEAQQDKSGLPNDRFSAERPEGSISTLTIQRTEQRDSAMYRCASSPEEDTIYFGEGSWLTVV.

The chain couples TRBV7-2 to TRBJ1-5, with 9 positions matching TRBD1. V trimming: 3 bases; J trimming: 6 bases; junction bases outside the gene matches: 6. Per germline, CDR1 SGHTA and CDR2 FQGNSA. This CDR3 has 15 residues. DNA of the CDR3: TGTGCCAGCAGCTTGGGACAGGGTGTCATTCAGCCCCAGCATTTT. Residues: CASSLGQGVIQPQHF. Together with reference TRBV7-2 and TRBJ1-5, the CDR3 gives the full variable domain: GAGVSQSPSNKVTEKGKDVELRCDPISGHTALYWYRQSLGQGLEFLIYFQGNSAPDKSGLPSDRFSAERTGGSVSTLTIQRTQQEDSAVYLCASSLGQGVIQPQHFGDGTRLSIL.

This clone came up once. Other DNA sequences from this sample encode an identical CDR3 as well. V and J are TRBV28 and TRBJ1-2; D is uncertain. This CDR3 is 12 amino acids long. V was cut by 4 bases and J by 5 bases, with 8 bases left in between. Germline assignment: CDR1 MDHEN and CDR2 SYDVKM. The CDR3 loop reads CASSSPSYGYTF. The CDR3 DNA follows: TGTGCCAGCAGTTCCCCTTCGTATGGCTACACCTTC.

DNA of the CDR3: TGCAGTGCTAGTCGCGGCCTCTATGGCTACACCTTC. Translating it yields CSASRGLYGYTF. This chain links TRBV20-1 with TRBJ1-2; D not resolved. V shed 3 bases and J shed 4 bases, with 9 bases lying between them. The CDR3 consists of 12 residues. Germline lookup yields CDR1 DFQATT and CDR2 SNEGSKA (reference sequence).

V gene TRBV29-1 combines with J gene TRBJ1-1; a weak D match, TRBD1 (5 bases). V was trimmed by 7 bases and J by 5 bases, leaving 17 bases between them. The CDR3 spans 13 residues. The germline V gene has CDR1 SQVTM and CDR2 ANQGSEA. CDR3 sequence (DNA): TGCAGCGGTTCCGGGGGAGTAGGTACTGAAGCTTTCTTT. Protein: CSGSGGVGTEAFF.